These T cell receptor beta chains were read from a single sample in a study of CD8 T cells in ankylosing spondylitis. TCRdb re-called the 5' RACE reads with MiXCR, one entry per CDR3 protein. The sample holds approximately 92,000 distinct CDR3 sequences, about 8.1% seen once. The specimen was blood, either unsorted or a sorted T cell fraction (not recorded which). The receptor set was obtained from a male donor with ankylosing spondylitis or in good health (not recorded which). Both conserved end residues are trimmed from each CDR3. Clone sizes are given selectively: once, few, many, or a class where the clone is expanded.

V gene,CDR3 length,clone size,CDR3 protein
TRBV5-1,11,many,ASSLVGTSEQY
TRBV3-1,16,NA,ASSQDWAAGFTSNEQF
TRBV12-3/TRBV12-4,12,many,ASSLRGTVEPQH
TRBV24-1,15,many,ATSDRRPGQGFNEQF
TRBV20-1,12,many,SASGTVSTGELF
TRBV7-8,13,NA,ASSLVFGGGETQY
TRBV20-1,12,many,SGGLEGRTYEQY
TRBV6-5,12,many,ASSWTGTGTEAF
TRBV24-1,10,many,ATSDFAGEQY
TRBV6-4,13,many,ASRGSALRSYEQY
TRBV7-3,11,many,ASSLSQSGEQY
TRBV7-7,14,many,ASSSRHREMNNEQF
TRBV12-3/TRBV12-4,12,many,ASRAQGSGETQY
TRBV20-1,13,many,SARDAWPSGNTIY
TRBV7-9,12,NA,ASSLGGSPSGYT
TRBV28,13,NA,ASSLFYAMNTEAF
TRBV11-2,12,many,ASTQTGGNYGYT
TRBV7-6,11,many,ASSLRLGEKLF
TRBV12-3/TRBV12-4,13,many,ASSPSISGDNEQF
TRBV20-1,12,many,SASLSGSYNEQF
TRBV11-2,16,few,ASSLVGGLVETNEKLF
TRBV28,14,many,ASSLISWTGNEKLF
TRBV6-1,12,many,ASRPGLAGDTQY
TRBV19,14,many,ASSIRPQTSGETQY
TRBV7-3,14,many,ASSLGAGGFYNEQF
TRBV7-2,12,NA,ASSPQDWSYEQY
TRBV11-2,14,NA,ASSFSWRGGLNEQF
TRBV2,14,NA,ASSEAWDRSNQPQH
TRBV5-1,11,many,ASSLGLQNGYT
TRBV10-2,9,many,ASSSIGQQF
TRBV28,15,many,ASSFPTSGGDSRTQY
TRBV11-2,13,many,ASSHTASGYTEAF
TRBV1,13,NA,TSSQAEQGYYEQY
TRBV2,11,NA,ANRVRGPGELF
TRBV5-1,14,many,ASSLGAKARDEKLF
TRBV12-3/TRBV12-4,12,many,ASRVSGQGYEQY
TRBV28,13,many,ASSTPGRVPNEQF
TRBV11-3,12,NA,ASSSGQSTGELF
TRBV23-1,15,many,ASSQYRGSANTGELF
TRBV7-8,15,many,ASSLGGEFPWGAEAF
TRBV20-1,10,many,SASAQSYEQY
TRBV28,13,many,ASSLVLDWGDEQY
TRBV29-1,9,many,SVGTGPEAF
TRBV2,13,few,ASNLRDGQHTEAF
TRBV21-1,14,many,ASSNPSTSGQETQY
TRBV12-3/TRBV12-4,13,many,ASSGRQGVNEKLF
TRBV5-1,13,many,ASSPRTSGEYEQY
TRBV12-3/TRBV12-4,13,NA,ASSSVKGATDTQY
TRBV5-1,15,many,ASSLDGQILNTGELF
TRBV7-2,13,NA,ASSSTGEMSDTQY
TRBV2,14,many,ASSQIQGIPVNIQY
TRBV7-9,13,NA,ASSLWPQGCNEQF
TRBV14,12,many,ASSRTIGTGELF
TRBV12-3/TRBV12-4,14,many,ASRPYTGGGGNTIY
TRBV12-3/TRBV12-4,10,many,ASSPQSYEQY